This T cell receptor (beta chain) was recovered during a study of Graves' ophthalmopathy and Graves' hyperthyroidism. Germline CDR1 and CDR2: MNHNS and SASEGT. J was trimmed by 6 bases and V by 2 bases; bases with no gene match: 2. The CDR3 sequence is 14 residues long. This clonotype was counted ten times or more. For repertoire sequencing, the TCR beta CDR3 regions were amplified from RNA transcripts. HTBI-primed RT-PCR formed the first round, and a multiplex PCR formed the second. TCRdb called the multiplex PCR reads again in MiXCR, with one record for every CDR3 protein. The sample holds about 160,000 distinct CDR3 sequences; less than 45% are singletons and the top ten take under 6.5%.

This clonotype was sampled from a woman aged 40 to 49 with Graves' ophthalmopathy. V is TRBV6-1 and J is TRBJ2-4; 9 bases are shared with TRBD1. Sequencing used peripheral blood. CDR3 amino acids: CASSEKGQGNIQYF. CDR3 coding DNA: TGTGCCAGCAGTGAAAAGGGACAGGGAAACATTCAGTACTTC.